The present entry profiles one TCR beta chain with its context. This sample is drawn from a study of monozygotic twins with inflammatory bowel disease. This CDR3 is 12 amino acids long. Germline V gene lookup returns CDR1 DFQATT and CDR2 SNEGSKA (reference sequence). TCRdb reworked the 5' RACE reads into one entry per CDR3 protein, no DNA. The ten top clones account for 2.4%, within a sample of about 160,000 distinct CDR3 sequences. The gene calls are TRBV20-1 and TRBJ2-4; TCRdb picks TRBD2, but there is no DNA to check that call. The sequence was obtained from a human donor with ulcerative colitis or Crohn's disease, or a healthy co-twin of an affected twin (not recorded which). Input material: blood. The CDR3 region is CSAPGEENIQYF.